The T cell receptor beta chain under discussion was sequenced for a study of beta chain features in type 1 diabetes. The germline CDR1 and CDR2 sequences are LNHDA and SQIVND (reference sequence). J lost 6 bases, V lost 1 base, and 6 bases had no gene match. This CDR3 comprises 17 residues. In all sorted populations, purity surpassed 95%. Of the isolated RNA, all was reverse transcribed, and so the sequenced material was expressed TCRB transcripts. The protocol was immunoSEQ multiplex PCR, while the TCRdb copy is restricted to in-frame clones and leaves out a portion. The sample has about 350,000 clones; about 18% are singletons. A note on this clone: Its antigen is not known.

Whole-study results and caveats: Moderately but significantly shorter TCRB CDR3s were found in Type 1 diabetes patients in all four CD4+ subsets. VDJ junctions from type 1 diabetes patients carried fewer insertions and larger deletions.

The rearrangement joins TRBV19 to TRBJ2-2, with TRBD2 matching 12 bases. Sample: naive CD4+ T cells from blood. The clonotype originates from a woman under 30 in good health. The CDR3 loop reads CASSIGGLAGGSGELFF. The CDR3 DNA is TGTGCCAGTAGTATAGGAGGGCTAGCGGGAGGGTCCGGGGAGCTGTTTTTT.